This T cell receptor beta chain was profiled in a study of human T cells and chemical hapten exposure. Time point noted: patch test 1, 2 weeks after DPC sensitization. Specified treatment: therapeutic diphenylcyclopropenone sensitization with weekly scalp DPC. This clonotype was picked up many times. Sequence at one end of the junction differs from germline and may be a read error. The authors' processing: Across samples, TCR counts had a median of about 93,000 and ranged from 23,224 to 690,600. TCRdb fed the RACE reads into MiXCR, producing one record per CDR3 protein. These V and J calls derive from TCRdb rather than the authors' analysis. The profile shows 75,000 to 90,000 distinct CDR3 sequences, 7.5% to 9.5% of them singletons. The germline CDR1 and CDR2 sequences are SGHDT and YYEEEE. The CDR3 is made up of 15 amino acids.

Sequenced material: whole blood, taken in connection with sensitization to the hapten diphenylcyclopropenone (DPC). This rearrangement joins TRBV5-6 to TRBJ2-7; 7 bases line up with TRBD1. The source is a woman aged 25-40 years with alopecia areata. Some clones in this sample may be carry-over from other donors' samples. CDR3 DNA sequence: TGTGCCAGCAGCTTGCGGGGTCGACAGGGCGCAGACTCTTCCTTC. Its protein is CASSLRGRQGADSSF.